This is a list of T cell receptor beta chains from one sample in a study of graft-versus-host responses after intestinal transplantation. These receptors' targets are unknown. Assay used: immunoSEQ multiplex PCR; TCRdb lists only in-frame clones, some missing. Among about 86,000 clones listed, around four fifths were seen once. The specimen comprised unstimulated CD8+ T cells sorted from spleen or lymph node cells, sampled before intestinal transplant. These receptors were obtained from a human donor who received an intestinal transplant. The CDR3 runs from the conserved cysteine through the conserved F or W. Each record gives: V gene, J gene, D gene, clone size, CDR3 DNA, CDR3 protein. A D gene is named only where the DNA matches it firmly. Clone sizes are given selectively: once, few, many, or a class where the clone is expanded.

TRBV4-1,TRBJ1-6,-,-,TGCGCCAGCAGCCAAGAAGGCAATTCACCCCTCCACTTT,CASSQEGNSPLHF
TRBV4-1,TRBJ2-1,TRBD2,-,TGCGCCAGCAGCCAATCGAGCGGGGTAACAAGCAATGAGCAGTTCTTC,CASSQSSGVTSNEQFF
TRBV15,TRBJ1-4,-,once,TGTGCCACCAGCAGTTTAGGGATGAGGATAGAAAAACTGTTTTTT,CATSSLGMRIEKLFF
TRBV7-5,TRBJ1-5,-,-,TGTGTCAGAAGCTTAACAGGGGGCGGACTTAGCAATCAGCCCCAGCATTTT,CVRSLTGGGLSNQPQHF
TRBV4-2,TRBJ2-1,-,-,TGTGCCAGCAGCCCCGGCGGCTCCTACAATGAGCAGTTCTTC,CASSPGGSYNEQFF
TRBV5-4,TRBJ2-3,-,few,TGTGCCAGCAGCAGCACAGATACGCAGTATTTT,CASSSTDTQYF
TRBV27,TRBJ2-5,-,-,TGTGCCAGCAGCCACGGTGGATATGGAGAGACCCAGTACTTC,CASSHGGYGETQYF
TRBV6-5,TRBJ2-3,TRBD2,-,TGTGCCAGCAGTTATAGCGGGGGGAACACAGATACGCAGTATTTT,CASSYSGGNTDTQYF
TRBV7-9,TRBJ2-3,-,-,TGTGCCAGCACCCTACAGGATACGCAGTATTTT,CASTLQDTQYF
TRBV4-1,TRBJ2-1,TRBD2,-,TGCGCCAGCAGCCAAGACGGGGGGGCCTACAATGAGCAGTTCTTC,CASSQDGGAYNEQFF
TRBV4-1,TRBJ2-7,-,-,TGCGCCAGCAGCCAAGGGGTGGGGAACTACGAGCAGTACTTC,CASSQGVGNYEQYF
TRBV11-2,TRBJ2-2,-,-,TGTGCCAGCAGCTTCCGGGCCGGATTTTGGGGCGGGGAGCTGTTTTTT,CASSFRAGFWGGELFF
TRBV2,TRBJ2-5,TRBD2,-,TGTGCCAGCAGTGAACCAGCGGGGAACCAAGAGACCCAGTACTTC,CASSEPAGNQETQYF
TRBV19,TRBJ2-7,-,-,TGTGCCAGTAGTATTGGAGGCAACTCCTACGAGCAGTACTTC,CASSIGGNSYEQYF
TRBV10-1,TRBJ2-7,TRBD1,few,TGCGCCAGCAGTGAGTCGGCGGTTGGGACAGGTGAGCAGTACTTC,CASSESAVGTGEQYF
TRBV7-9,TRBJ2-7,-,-,TGTGCCAGCAGCTCCGGGTGGGAGCAGTACTTC,CASSSGWEQYF